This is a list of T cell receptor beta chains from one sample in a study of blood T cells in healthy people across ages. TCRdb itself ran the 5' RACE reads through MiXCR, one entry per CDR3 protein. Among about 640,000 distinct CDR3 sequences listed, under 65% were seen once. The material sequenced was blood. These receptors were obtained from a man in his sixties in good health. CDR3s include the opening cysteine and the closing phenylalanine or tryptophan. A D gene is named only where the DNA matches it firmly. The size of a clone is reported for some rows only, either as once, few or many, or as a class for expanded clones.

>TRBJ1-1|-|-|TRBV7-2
TGTGCCAGCAGCTTTGGGCCTCGACGGAACACGGAAGCTTTCTTT
CASSFGPRRNTEAFF
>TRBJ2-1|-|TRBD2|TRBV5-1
TGCGCCAGCAGCTGGCCCCGGGACATGGTAGGCTTAGCGGGGGGCCACAGCAACAATGAGCAGTTCTTC
CASSWPRDMVGLAGGHSNNEQFF
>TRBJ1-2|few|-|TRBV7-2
TGTGCCAGCAGCTTATACAGCTATGGCTACACCTTC
CASSLYSYGYTF
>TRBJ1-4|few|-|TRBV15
TGTGCCACCAGCAGACAGCCGGAACATGAAAAACTGTTTTTT
CATSRQPEHEKLFF
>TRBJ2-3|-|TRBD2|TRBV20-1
TGCAGTGCCACCCCCTCGAGCGGGGGATCAAATACGCAGTATTTT
CSATPSSGGSNTQYF
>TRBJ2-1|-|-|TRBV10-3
TGTGCCATCAGTGAGTTAGAGGGGTGGACTGAGCAGTTCTTC
CAISELEGWTEQFF
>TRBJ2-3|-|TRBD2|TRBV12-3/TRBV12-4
TGTGCCAGCAGTACGGGGGGGCCCGCAGATACGCAGTATTTT
CASSTGGPADTQYF
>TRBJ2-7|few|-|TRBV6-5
TGTGCCAGCAGTGCCAGGGGCGGTTACGAGCAGTACTTC
CASSARGGYEQYF
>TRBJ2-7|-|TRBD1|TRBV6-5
TGTGCCAGCAGCCCCACGGACAGGGGGCCATACGAGCAGTACTTC
CASSPTDRGPYEQYF
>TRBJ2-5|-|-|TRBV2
TGTGCCAGCGCCATACAAGAGACCCAGTACTTC
CASAIQETQYF
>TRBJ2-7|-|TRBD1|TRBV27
TGTGCCAGCAGTTGGGGACAGGACTACGAGCGGTACTTC
CASSWGQDYERYF
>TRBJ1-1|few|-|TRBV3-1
TGTGCCAGCAGCCTCATTAGGACAGAGAACACTGAAGCTTTCTTT
CASSLIRTENTEAFF
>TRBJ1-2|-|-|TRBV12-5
TGTGCTAGTGGTTGGGGGATGCGGTCCTATGGCTACACCTTC
CASGWGMRSYGYTF
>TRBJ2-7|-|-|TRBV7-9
TGTGCCAGCAGCGAGACAGACTACGAGCAGTACTTC
CASSETDYEQYF
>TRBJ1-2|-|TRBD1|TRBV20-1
TGCAGTGCCCCTCCACAGGGGGCACAATTTTCCGGCTATGGCTACACCTTC
CSAPPQGAQFSGYGYTF
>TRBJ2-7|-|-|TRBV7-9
TGTGCCAGCAGCCCACGGGACACATCCTACGAGCAGTACTTC
CASSPRDTSYEQYF
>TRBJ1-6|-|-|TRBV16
TGTGCCAGCAGCCAATTCGGGGTGGATTCACCCCTCCACTTT
CASSQFGVDSPLHF
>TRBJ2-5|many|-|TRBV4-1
TGCGCCAGCAGCCAAGGACGAGGTTTCGAGACCCAGTACTTC
CASSQGRGFETQYF
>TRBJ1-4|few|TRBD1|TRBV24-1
TGTGCCACCAGTGACCCGCACGGGACAGGAAATGAAAAACTGTTTTTT
CATSDPHGTGNEKLFF
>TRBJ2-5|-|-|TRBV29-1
TGCAGCGTTGACACGGACAGCCTCCAAGAGACCCAGTACTTC
CSVDTDSLQETQYF
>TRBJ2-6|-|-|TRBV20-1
TGCAGTGCTAGAGTGACATCTACTGGGGCCAACGTCCAGACTTTC
CSARVTSTGANVQTF
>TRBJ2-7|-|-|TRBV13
TGTGCCAACGGCCGACCACCCGGGATCTACGAGCAGTACTTC
CANGRPPGIYEQYF
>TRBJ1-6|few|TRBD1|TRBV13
TGTGCCAGCAGCTTAGGAGACAGGGGTAATTCACCCCTCCACTTT
CASSLGDRGNSPLHF
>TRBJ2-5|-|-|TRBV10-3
TGTGCCATCAGTGACCGAGAGGCTAGCAGTAGGGAGACCCAGTACTTC
CAISDREASSRETQYF
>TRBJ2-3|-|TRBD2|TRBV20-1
TGCAGTGCTCAAAAAGCGGGGGCCCTCACAGATACGCAGTATTTT
CSAQKAGALTDTQYF
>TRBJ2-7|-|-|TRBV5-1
TGCGCCAGCAGCTTAAAGGTGGGCGAGCAGTACTTC
CASSLKVGEQYF
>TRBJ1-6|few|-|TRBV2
TGTGCCAGCAGTGTGGGAGGGATCAGGTCCTATAATTCACCCCTCCACTTT
CASSVGGIRSYNSPLHF
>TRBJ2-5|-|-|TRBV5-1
TGCGCCAGCAGCTTGTACGAGGCAGTTGGGAGAGAGACCCAGTACTTC
CASSLYEAVGRETQYF
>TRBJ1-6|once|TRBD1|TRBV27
TGTGCCAGCAGTTCGGGACAGGGGATGTATAATTCACCCCTCCACTTT
CASSSGQGMYNSPLHF
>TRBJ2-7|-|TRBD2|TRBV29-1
TGCAGCGTTGAAGATCCCGTCACTAGCGGGCTGACTGGGACTTCCTACGAGCAGTACTTC
CSVEDPVTSGLTGTSYEQYF
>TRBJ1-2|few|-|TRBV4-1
TGCGCCAGCAGCCGAATAGAAGGGGGAAACTATGGCTACACCTTC
CASSRIEGGNYGYTF
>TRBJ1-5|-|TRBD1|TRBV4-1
TGCGCCAGCAGCCAACACGAGGGGACAGGCAATCAGCCCCAGCATTTT
CASSQHEGTGNQPQHF
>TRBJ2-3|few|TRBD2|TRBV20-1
TGCAGTGCTAGCGGCGGGGGGGCCCCAGATACGCAGTATTTT
CSASGGGAPDTQYF
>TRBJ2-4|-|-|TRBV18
TGTGCCAGCTCATCAGCCACAGGGAGGGACATTCAGTACTTC
CASSSATGRDIQYF
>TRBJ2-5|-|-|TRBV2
TGTGCCAGCACGGGACTTGTGGGAGAGACCCAGTACTTC
CASTGLVGETQYF
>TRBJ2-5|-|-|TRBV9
TGTGCCAGCAGCGCTCATCTAGACGGAGCAGAGACCCAGTACTTC
CASSAHLDGAETQYF